The clone carrying this T cell receptor beta chain was counted a single time. Repertoires were generated with immunoSEQ multiplex PCR, while TCRdb's copy carries only in-frame clones and drops some. Of about 72,000 clones in the sample, approximately 90% were seen once. Germline V CDR1 and CDR2: LGHNA, YNFKEQ. This CDR3 has 16 residues. Trimming removed 1 base at V and 2 bases at J, with 13 bases between. This entry comes from a study of technical replicates of blood from a handful of donors. The receptor was isolated from a human donor in good health. Material: T cells isolated from PBMCs. The chain couples TRBV4-2 to TRBJ2-3, with D maybe TRBD2 (5 bases). As DNA, the CDR3 is TGTGCCAGCAGCCAAGCCGGTAGCGTTCACACAGATACGCAGTATTTT. This translates into CASSQAGSVHTDTQYF.